The clone carrying this T cell receptor (beta chain) was detected many times. The data stem from a study of regulatory T cells in long-lasting Graves disease. Time point of the sample: persistent/refractory GD, antithyroid drugs over 5 years with positive TRAb. Extracted RNA from PBMCs served as the source of the TCR library. The authors built TCR beta libraries using iRepertoire HTBI primers and Arm-PCR of CDR3 regions. TCRdb independently ran MiXCR on the multiplex PCR reads; one entry per CDR3 protein. The table has about 430,000 distinct CDR3 sequences, roughly a fifth seen once; the top ten hold 13% to 15%. The CDR3 length is 14 residues. V lost 6 bases to trimming and J lost 6 bases, with 18 bases between them.

The clonotype was recovered from a female donor with Graves disease. Here the sequenced sample was peripheral blood mononuclear cells (PBMCs), taken when the disease was refractory, from a patient treated with antithyroid drugs. The chain couples TRBV12-3 or TRBV12-4 to TRBJ2-7; a weak D match, TRBD2 (5 bases). In DNA form, the CDR3 reads TGTGCCAGCAGCCCCGACCTGGACGGACTCGAGCAGTACTTC. Its translation: CASSPDLDGLEQYF.